The T cell receptor (beta chain) described here comes from a study of T cells in tumors after PD-1 blockade. Data came from immunoSEQ multiplex PCR; TCRdb stores just in-frame clones and leaves some out. The sample holds roughly 59,000 clones, roughly 75% seen once. The CDR3 is 13 amino acids. Germline-derived CDR1 and CDR2 are GTSNPN and SVGIG (reference sequence). V was clipped by 4 bases and J by 3 bases, with 7 bases between them. This receptor was identified in a human donor with basal cell carcinoma. The input for sequencing was PBMCs, taken before anti-PD-1 treatment. The chain uses TRBV30 and TRBJ1-6, with D unresolved. The CDR3 here is CAWNGDYNSPLHF. The CDR3 region has the DNA TGTGCCTGGAACGGAGACTATAATTCACCCCTCCACTTT.